This passage covers 32 T cell receptor beta chains from one sample sequenced in a study of preoperative IRX-2 immunotherapy in early breast cancer. Generated by immunoSEQ multiplex PCR, the TCRdb table keeps only in-frame clones and is missing some. The table records about 19,000 clones, about 85% of them present only once. Indicated treatment: preoperative locoregional IRX-2 cytokine immunotherapy. The sample in question was lymph node tissue, obtained after IRX-2 immunotherapy. The receptors here all came from a human donor with breast cancer.

The chain employs TRBV28 and TRBJ1-2; TRBD1 matches at 9 bases. The germline V gene encodes CDR1 MDHEN and CDR2 SYDVKM. V lost 11 bases and J lost 2; bases outside the gene matches: 9. The CDR3 loop spans 14 amino acids. The DNA for the CDR3 is TGTGCCGCCACAGGGGGCGCGGAGAACTATGGCTACACCTTC. Translated, it gives CAATGGAENYGYTF.

J is TRBJ1-1 and V is TRBV11-3; D gene uncertain. The V end was cut by 1 base, the J end by 4 bases, with 10 bases between. CDR3 size: 14 residues. Germline CDR1 reads SGHNT; CDR2 reads YENEEA. Here the CDR3 reads CASSLVWSGTEAFF. The CDR3 DNA reads TGTGCCAGCAGCTTAGTCTGGTCAGGCACTGAAGCTTTCTTT.

V gene TRBV11-3 combines with J gene TRBJ1-2; no firm D call. V lost 2 bases to trimming and J lost 9 bases, with 16 bases between them. This CDR3 has 14 amino acids. Germline V CDR1 and CDR2: SGHNT, YENEEA. CDR3 protein: CASSLLRIGNRYTF. CDR3 DNA: TGTGCCAGCAGCTTATTAAGAATTGGAAACCGCTACACCTTC. The full variable domain, in which reference TRBV11-3 and TRBJ1-2 provide the parts outside the CDR3, is EAGVVQSPRYKIIEKKQPVAFWCNPISGHNTLYWYLQNLGQGPELLIRYENEEAVDDSQLPKDRFSAERLKGVDSTLKIQPAELGDSAVYLCASSLLRIGNRYTFGSGTRLTVV.

This chain connects TRBV2 to TRBJ2-1, with TRBD1 as a possible D gene (6 bases). This CDR3 spans 15 amino acids. Between the trimmed V and J ends, which lost 2 bases and 0 bases, there was a span of 8 bases. Germline V gives CDR1 SNHLY, CDR2 FYNNEI. CDR3 sequence (DNA): TGTGCCAGCAGTGAACAGGGGTTCTCCTACAATGAGCAGTTCTTC. It codes for CASSEQGFSYNEQFF. The entire variable domain, with the rest obtained from reference TRBV2 and TRBJ2-1, is as follows: EPEVTQTPSHQVTQMGQEVILRCVPISNHLYFYWYRQILGQKVEFLVSFYNNEISEKSEIFDDQFSVERPDGSNFTLKIRSTKLEDSAMYFCASSEQGFSYNEQFFGPGTRLTVL.

This clone was recorded once. This chain links TRBV12-2 with TRBJ1-5; TRBD1 reflects the table's D call only, with no check against the DNA. TRBV12-2 is described as a pseudogene. The CDR3 has 16 residues. DNA of the CDR3: TGTGCAAGTCGCTTAGCCGGGACAGATGGCAATCAGCCCCAGCATTTT. Amino acid sequence: CASRLAGTDGNQPQHF.

The rearrangement links TRBV18 to TRBJ1-3; possibly TRBD1 for D (5 bases). This CDR3 is 12 amino acids long. Trimming stripped 6 bases from V and 9 bases from J, with 12 bases between. Per germline, CDR1 KGHSH and CDR2 LQKENI. Here the CDR3 reads CASSGRRGTIYF. The CDR3 DNA sequence: TGTGCCAGCTCTGGACGTAGGGGCACCATATATTTT.

The rearrangement joins TRBV19 to TRBJ2-1; 8 nucleotides match TRBD1. The CDR3 totals 14 residues. The germline gives CDR1 LNHDA, CDR2 SQIVND (reference sequence). V lost 1 base to trimming and J lost 7 bases; unmatched junction nucleotides: 3. In nucleotides, the CDR3 is TGTGCCAGTAGTATAGCTGGACAGGGAAATGAGCAGTTCTTC. Translation gives CASSIAGQGNEQFF.

This chain's CDR3 is CSVVVGGETQYF. The CDR3 region has the DNA TGCAGCGTTGTGGTAGGAGGAGAGACCCAGTACTTC. The chain uses TRBV29-1 and TRBJ2-5; D perhaps matches TRBD2 (5 bases). The germline V and J ends were trimmed by 4 bases and 4 bases, with 10 bases remaining between them. The CDR3 loop spans 12 amino acids. Germline CDR1 SQVTM, CDR2 ANQGSEA.

This chain links TRBV15 with TRBJ2-3; unclear D gene. Trimming pared 8 bases from V and 7 bases from J, leaving 19 bases between. The CDR3 covers 14 residues. The germline gives CDR1 LNHNV, CDR2 YYDKDF (reference sequence). The CDR3 sequence is CATQGLAPTNTQYF. For the CDR3, the DNA is TGTGCCACCCAAGGTTTGGCCCCCACGAATACGCAGTATTTT.

The genes are TRBV19 and TRBJ2-7, with a tentative D call TRBD1 (5 bases). Deletions cut 3 bases from V and 3 bases from J, with 12 bases between. Germline CDR1 is LNHDA and CDR2 is SQIVND (reference sequence). The CDR3 runs 14 residues. The CDR3 DNA is TGTGCCAGTAGTATGGGCGACAGCAACTACGAGCAGTACTTC. Protein: CASSMGDSNYEQYF.

The gene calls are TRBV19 and TRBJ2-7; TRBD1 aligns across 8 bases. Trimming cost V 6 bases and J 1 base; bases outside gene matches: 2. Germline CDR1 LNHDA, CDR2 SQIVND (reference sequence). The CDR3 spans 13 residues. The CDR3 bases are TGTGCCAGTAGCAGGGGGCTATCCTACGAGCAGTACTTC. Translation: CASSRGLSYEQYF.

V gene TRBV12-5 combines with J gene TRBJ1-2, with 7 bases aligning to TRBD1. The germline V gene has CDR1 LGHNT and CDR2 FRNRAP. V was pared by 1 base and J by 4 bases, with 6 bases of the junction left unmatched. The CDR3 runs to 15 residues. The CDR3 region is CASGLGQGGSYGYTF. In DNA form, the CDR3 reads TGTGCTAGTGGTTTGGGACAGGGCGGTTCCTATGGCTACACCTTC. The full variable domain, completed using reference TRBV12-5 and TRBJ1-2, is DARVTQTPRHKVTEMGQEVTMRCQPILGHNTVFWYRQTMMQGLELLAYFRNRAPLDDSGMPKDRFSAEMPDATLATLKIQPSEPRDSAVYFCASGLGQGGSYGYTFGSGTRLTVV.

The gene calls are TRBV18 and TRBJ1-5, with D unresolved. The CDR3 has 14 residues. V was clipped by 2 bases and J by 4 bases, with 9 bases between them. Germline values: CDR1 KGHSH, CDR2 LQKENI. Here the CDR3 DNA reads TGTGCCAGCTCACCAGACACTGCTAATCAGCCCCAGCATTTT. Residues: CASSPDTANQPQHF.

This chain connects TRBV5-1 to TRBJ2-6; a possible D gene is TRBD2 (5 bases). Per germline, CDR1 SGHRS and CDR2 YFSETQ. Trimming left V 7 bases short and J 0 bases short, with 8 bases between. CDR3 size: 14 residues. The CDR3 DNA follows: TGCGCCAGCTCGGGGAGCTCTGGGGCCAACGTCCTGACTTTC. Translated: CASSGSSGANVLTF. The whole variable domain, remainder taken from reference TRBV5-1 and TRBJ2-6, is KAGVTQTPRYLIKTRGQQVTLSCSPISGHRSVSWYQQTPGQGLQFLFEYFSETQRNKGNFPGRFSGRQFSNSRSEMNVSTLELGDSALYLCASSGSSGANVLTFGAGSRLTVL.

This clone was seen only once. V usage is TRBV18 and J usage is TRBJ2-7, with TRBD2 identical over 12 bases. CDR1 is KGHSH, CDR2 LQKENI, per germline. The J segment lost 6 bases and the V segment lost 3 bases, leaving 6 bases of the junction unmatched. The CDR3 sequence is 15 residues long. The CDR3 bases are TGTGCCAGCTCACCCACACCGGGACTAGCGGGCGAGCAGTACTTC. Translation gives CASSPTPGLAGEQYF.

This chain joins TRBV29-1 and TRBJ2-1; 7 bases are a match to TRBD2. Germline V gene data show CDR1 as SQVTM and CDR2 as ANQGSEA. The CDR3 covers 14 residues. Written as DNA, the CDR3 is TGCAACCGTGGCGGGGGAGGCTCCTACAATGAGCAGTTCTTC. Protein product: CNRGGGGSYNEQFF.

This chain joins TRBV6-8 and TRBJ1-5, with D perhaps matching TRBD1 (5 bases). V was clipped by 5 bases and J by 5 bases, with 10 bases between them. This CDR3 region has 13 residues. CDR1 and CDR2 from the germline V gene are MNHGY and SAAAGT. The CDR3 DNA reads as TGTGCCAGCAGTCGGACATCCTATCAGCCCCAGCATTTT. Encoded protein: CASSRTSYQPQHF.

This clone came up a few times. The rearrangement links TRBV15 to TRBJ1-4; D not resolved. The CDR3 extends over 15 amino acids. The V gene lost 0 bases and the J gene lost 5 bases, with 10 bases spanning the gap. Germline CDR1 reads LNHNV; CDR2 reads YYDKDF (reference sequence). CDR3 nucleotide sequence: TGTGCCACCAGCAGAGAGGGCGCCTCCAATGAAAAACTGTTTTTT. Translated: CATSREGASNEKLFF.

This clone has a single count. J is TRBJ2-5 and V is TRBV5-1, with 7 bases lining up with TRBD2. After removal of 3 bases from V and 1 base from J, the junction contained 6 bases not matched to a gene. Germline CDR1 is SGHRS and CDR2 is YFSETQ. There are 15 residues in the CDR3. The CDR3 loop reads CASSSAGWIQETQYF. Written as DNA, the CDR3 is TGCGCCAGCAGCTCAGCGGGGTGGATCCAAGAGACCCAGTACTTC. The full variable domain, its missing parts supplied by reference TRBV5-1 and TRBJ2-5, is KAGVTQTPRYLIKTRGQQVTLSCSPISGHRSVSWYQQTPGQGLQFLFEYFSETQRNKGNFPGRFSGRQFSNSRSEMNVSTLELGDSALYLCASSSAGWIQETQYFGPGTRLLVL.

The V call is TRBV28, the J call TRBJ2-5; 9 nucleotides match TRBD2. From germline, CDR1 is MDHEN and CDR2 SYDVKM. The J segment lost 7 bases and the V segment lost 3 bases, leaving 6 bases of the junction unmatched. The CDR3 contains 14 residues. CDR3 sequence reads: CASSFRGGAGTQYF. The CDR3 DNA reads TGTGCCAGCAGTTTCCGCGGGGGGGCCGGGACCCAGTACTTC.

The chain employs TRBV19 and TRBJ2-1; 8 bases are a match to TRBD2. Germline V gene data show CDR1 as LNHDA and CDR2 as SQIVND (reference sequence). Germline trimming cut 5 bases from V and 2 bases from J; bases unmatched to any gene: 5. The CDR3 contains 15 residues. Written as DNA, the CDR3 is TGTGCCAGTAGTCTAGCGGGCGTCCCCTACAATGAGCAGTTCTTC. As protein: CASSLAGVPYNEQFF.

The chain couples TRBV6-1 to TRBJ1-4, with 7 bases fitting TRBD1. Germline-derived CDR1 and CDR2 are MNHNS and SASEGT. This CDR3 comprises 18 residues. The J segment lost 3 bases and the V segment lost 0 bases, leaving 10 bases of the junction unmatched. CDR3 in DNA: TGTGCCAGCAGTGAAGCACCTGGTGGCAGGGGGTCTAATGAAAAACTGTTTTTT. This codes for CASSEAPGGRGSNEKLFF.

This sequence joins TRBV6-8 and TRBJ1-5; TRBD1 matches at 7 bases. The junction had 12 bases not matched to a gene; V was cut back by 5 bases and J by 2 bases. Germline CDR1 is MNHGY and CDR2 is SAAAGT. This CDR3 has 17 amino acids. CDR3 bases: TGTGCCAGCAGTCTCAGACAGGGAAATCGTGGCAATCAGCCCCAGCATTTT. Translated: CASSLRQGNRGNQPQHF.

This chain links TRBV10-2 with TRBJ2-3; perhaps TRBD2 as D (5 bases). Germline CDR1 is WSHSY and CDR2 is SAAADI. This CDR3 spans 16 amino acids. Deletions cut 2 bases from V and 5 bases from J, with 17 bases between. CDR3 protein: CASSETSLRGRDTQYF. In DNA form, the CDR3 reads TGCGCCAGCAGTGAGACTAGTCTCCGAGGGAGAGATACGCAGTATTTT.

This chain connects TRBV5-1 to TRBJ1-4; weak D call: TRBD1 (5 bases). The germline gives CDR1 SGHRS, CDR2 YFSETQ. Trimming pared 4 bases from V and 8 bases from J, leaving 15 bases between. The CDR3 spans 14 residues. CDR3 in DNA: TGCGCCAGCAGCCCCGGAGGGGACCTGGAAAAACTGTTTTTT. It encodes CASSPGGDLEKLFF.

The CDR3 here is CASSGMDRGNEQFF. CDR3 nucleotides: TGTGCCAGCAGCGGGATGGACAGGGGCAATGAGCAGTTCTTC. The chain links TRBV7-5 to TRBJ2-1; the D call TRBD1 from the table was never checked on the DNA. TRBV7-5 is tagged as a pseudogene. The CDR3 has 14 amino acids.

This clone was counted between two and nine times. The DNA for the CDR3 is TGTGCCAGCAGCCAAGATTGGGGTGAAGCTTTCTTT. It is translated as CASSQDWGEAFF. This rearrangement joins TRBV14 to TRBJ1-1, with D unclear. There are 12 residues in the CDR3. V lost 0 bases and J lost 7, with 6 bases in between. Germline CDR1 and CDR2: SGHDN and FVKESK.

This rearrangement joins TRBV28 to TRBJ1-5; D gene uncertain. Germline V CDR1 and CDR2: MDHEN, SYDVKM. The CDR3 runs 13 residues. V was pared by 2 bases and J by 4 bases, with 6 bases between. CDR3 DNA: TGTGCCAGCAGTTTAGCCGGAAATCAGCCCCAGCATTTT. Encoded protein: CASSLAGNQPQHF.

The count of this clone is one. For the CDR3, the DNA is TGTGCCAGCAGTGAATTTGCAGGCCTTTTTGAAAAACTGTTTTTT. This sequence encodes CASSEFAGLFEKLFF. This rearrangement joins TRBV25-1 to TRBJ1-4, with no clear D. V was trimmed by 1 base and J by 7 bases, leaving 13 bases between them. CDR3 size: 15 residues. Germline V gene sequence: CDR1 MGHDK, CDR2 SYGVNS. Filled out from reference TRBV25-1 and TRBJ1-4, the complete variable domain reads EADIYQTPRYLVIGTGKKITLECSQTMGHDKMYWYQQDPGMELHLIHYSYGVNSTEKGDLSSESTVSRIRTEHFPLTLESARPSHTSQYLCASSEFAGLFEKLFFGSGTQLSVL.

This rearrangement joins TRBV6-8 to TRBJ1-2; possible D gene TRBD1, 5 bases. There are 12 residues in the CDR3. Deletions cut 7 bases from V and 5 bases from J, with 11 bases between. Looked up from germline, CDR1 is MNHGY and CDR2 is SAAAGT. The CDR3 spells CASTDRGYGYTF. Written as DNA, the CDR3 is TGTGCCAGCACCGACAGAGGGTATGGCTACACCTTC.

The chain has TRBV19 and TRBJ2-5; 9 positions match TRBD1. V lost 7 bases, J lost 2 bases, and 2 bases stayed unmatched. The length of the CDR3 is 13 residues. Germline V gene lookup returns CDR1 LNHDA and CDR2 SQIVND (reference sequence). CDR3: CASKGTGQETQYF. DNA of the CDR3: TGTGCCAGTAAGGGGACAGGGCAAGAGACCCAGTACTTC.

V gene TRBV5-1 combines with J gene TRBJ1-4, with a possible D match to TRBD1 (6 bases). The CDR3 has 14 amino acids. Germline V gene data show CDR1 as SGHRS and CDR2 as YFSETQ. V was shortened by 1 base and J by 6 bases, with 10 bases between the two germline ends. CDR3 nucleotides: TGCGCCAGCAGCTTGTTAGGGGGGTATGAAAAACTGTTTTTT. This gives the protein CASSLLGGYEKLFF.